The T cell receptor (beta chain) under discussion was sequenced for a study of blood T cell repertoires in COVID-19. Turning to the study itself: Italy, Spain and the United States were the sources of the convalescent and acute COVID-19 samples.

Generated by immunoSEQ multiplex PCR, the TCRdb table keeps only in-frame clones and is missing some. This sample has roughly 24,000 clones, with roughly 71% found just once. Sequencing input: peripheral blood. This sequence was found in a man older than 75 with active or convalescent COVID-19.

CDR3 coding DNA: TGTGCCAGCAGCTTACGAGGGAGGGACGAAAAACTGTTTTTT. As protein: CASSLRGRDEKLFF. The chain has TRBV7-9 and TRBJ1-4, with a tentative D call TRBD1 (5 bases). V was cut by 2 bases and J by 8 bases, with 12 bases left in between. Germline V lookup: CDR1 SEHNR, CDR2 FQNEAQ (reference sequence). CDR3 length: 14 residues.